The 17 T cell receptor beta chains listed next were all sequenced from one sample in a study of blood T cell repertoires in COVID-19. The data were produced by immunoSEQ multiplex PCR, yet TCRdb's version contains in-frame clones alone and is incomplete. This table holds 270,000 or so clones, roughly 93% found once. The sequenced sample was PBMCs or T cells enriched from blood (not recorded which). Source of these receptors: a middle-aged woman with acute COVID-19.

The V and J genes are TRBV5-1 and TRBJ1-4, with TRBD1 matching 9 bases. The CDR3 length is 15 residues. The trim removed 1 base at V and 7 bases at J, leaving 5 bases unmatched. The germline CDR1 and CDR2 sequences are SGHRS and YFSETQ. The CDR3 reads CASSLTGGRGEKLFF. Written as DNA, the CDR3 is TGCGCCAGCAGCTTGACAGGGGGCCGGGGTGAAAAACTGTTTTTT.

V is TRBV11-2 and J is TRBJ1-1; D uncertain. V was cut by 0 bases and J by 0 bases, with 2 bases left in between. CDR1 is SGHAT and CDR2 is FQNNGV in the germline V gene. This CDR3 has 13 residues. The CDR3 bases are TGTGCCAGCAGCTTAGACATGAACACTGAAGCTTTCTTT. Residues: CASSLDMNTEAFF.

Only one count was recorded for this clone. Other DNA sequences in this sample translate to the same CDR3. J is TRBJ1-2 and V is TRBV5-1, with a weak D call TRBD1 (6 bases). The CDR3 has 13 residues. The germline CDR1 and CDR2 sequences are SGHRS and YFSETQ. V lost 4 bases to trimming and J lost 2 bases, with 9 bases between them. The CDR3 bases are TGCGCCAGCAGCCTGGACAGCAACTATGGCTACACCTTC. It translates to CASSLDSNYGYTF.

V and J are TRBV24-1 and TRBJ1-5; 8 bases line up with TRBD1. The V segment lost 6 bases and the J segment 6 bases; nucleotides outside the gene matches: 6. The CDR3 sequence is 14 residues long. Germline V gives CDR1 KGHDR, CDR2 SFDVKD. The CDR3 sequence: CATSPGTGAQPQHF. CDR3 coding DNA: TGTGCCACCAGTCCCGGGACAGGAGCTCAGCCCCAGCATTTT.

This sequence joins TRBV16 and TRBJ2-1, with D perhaps TRBD1 (8 bases). CDR1 is KGHSY, CDR2 FQNENV, per germline. This CDR3 comprises 15 residues. V shed 5 bases and J shed 4 bases, with 15 bases lying between them. DNA for the CDR3: TGTGCCAGCAGCACATACAGGGGGGGATACAATGAGCAGTTCTTC. Protein product: CASSTYRGGYNEQFF.

Of note for this clone: Germline and junction disagree at one end, which may indicate a read error. The chain is built from TRBV7-9 and TRBJ1-1; D is uncertain. CDR1 and CDR2 from the germline V gene are SEHNR and FQNEAQ (reference sequence). CDR3 length: 11 amino acids. CDR3 nucleotides: TGTGCCAGCAGCTTAGTTAGAGAGAGTTGCTTT. Residues: CASSLVRESCF.

The chain is built from TRBV11-2 and TRBJ2-2; D gene unclear. Trimming stripped 4 bases from V and 6 bases from J, with 15 bases between. Germline values: CDR1 SGHAT, CDR2 FQNNGV. The CDR3 extends over 15 amino acids. The CDR3 DNA reads TGTGCCAGCAGCTCATATACGGAGAGGCCCGGGGAGCTGTTTTTT. Its protein product is CASSSYTERPGELFF.

This chain uses TRBV28 with TRBJ1-4, with TRBD1 matching over 7 bases. The CDR3 totals 14 residues. V lost 3 bases, J lost 8 bases, and 6 bases stayed unmatched. Germline V gives CDR1 MDHEN, CDR2 SYDVKM. The CDR3 spells CASSLVQGREKLFF. The CDR3 DNA is TGTGCCAGCAGTTTGGTACAGGGGCGAGAAAAACTGTTTTTT.

The chain has TRBV5-6 and TRBJ2-7; weak D call: TRBD1 (6 bases). V lost 4 bases and J 7 bases, leaving 15 bases between the germline ends. The CDR3 is 13 residues long. Germline V gives CDR1 SGHDT, CDR2 YYEEEE. CDR3 sequence: CASSPYRVGEQYF. In DNA, the CDR3 is TGTGCCAGCAGCCCGTACAGGGTAGGGGAGCAGTACTTC.

V and J are TRBV15 and TRBJ2-5; tentative D call: TRBD2 (5 bases). Between the trimmed V and J ends, which lost 0 bases and 5 bases, there was a span of 13 bases. The CDR3 is made up of 15 amino acids. Germline V gives CDR1 LNHNV, CDR2 YYDKDF (reference sequence). The CDR3 here is CATSRETPRAETQYF. Written as DNA, the CDR3 is TGTGCCACCAGCAGAGAAACACCGAGGGCGGAGACCCAGTACTTC.

The rearrangement uses TRBV5-1 and TRBJ2-7; 9 bases align to TRBD2. V gave up 4 bases and J gave up 0 bases; unmatched junction bases: 8. Germline V gene sequence: CDR1 SGHRS, CDR2 YFSETQ. This CDR3 has 16 amino acids. CDR3 region: CASSEPTSGFSYEQYF. The DNA for the CDR3 is TGCGCCAGCAGCGAACCGACTAGCGGCTTCTCCTACGAGCAGTACTTC.

This clone showed up just once. The chain combines TRBV15 with TRBJ1-2; D not certain. CDR1 is LNHNV, CDR2 YYDKDF, per germline (reference sequence). CDR3 size: 13 residues. Trimming shortened V by 3 bases and J by 6 bases, and 11 bases separated the two germline ends. CDR3 bases: TGTGCCACCAGCAGGATTCGGGGAGATGGCTACACCTTC. Amino acids: CATSRIRGDGYTF.

V gene TRBV9 combines with J gene TRBJ1-4; D call uncertain. The V end lost 2 bases, the J end lost 0 bases, and 11 bases lay between the germline ends. The CDR3 consists of 16 residues. CDR1 SGDLS and CDR2 YYNGEE come from the germline V gene. CDR3 nucleotides: TGTGCCAGCAGCGTCGGAGCGCTAGCAACTAATGAAAAACTGTTTTTT. This codes for CASSVGALATNEKLFF.

The chain has TRBV2 and TRBJ1-4, with a tentative D call TRBD1 (5 bases). This CDR3 comprises 14 residues. Trimming cost V 11 bases and J 3 bases, with 16 bases left between them. Germline CDR1 reads SNHLY; CDR2 reads FYNNEI. CDR3 DNA sequence: TGTGCCGGGGGGAGGAGGCCGTCTAATGAAAAACTGTTTTTT. This encodes CAGGRRPSNEKLFF.

This clone was seen just once. V gene TRBV4-2 combines with J gene TRBJ2-5; 10 bases line up with TRBD1. The CDR3 loop spans 16 amino acids. CDR1 and CDR2 from the germline V gene are LGHNA and YNFKEQ. Trimming at V came to 0 bases and at J to 4 bases, leaving 5 bases not matched to a gene. The CDR3 spells CASSQDRTGGGETQYF. CDR3 nucleotides: TGTGCCAGCAGCCAAGACAGGACAGGGGGTGGAGAGACCCAGTACTTC.

This chain joins TRBV28 and TRBJ2-1; 7 bases line up with TRBD2. From germline, CDR1 is MDHEN and CDR2 SYDVKM. Unmatched junction bases numbered 9, after V lost 7 bases and J lost 0 bases. This CDR3 is 16 amino acids long. This CDR3 is CASKLSGPSSYNEQFF. In nucleotides, the CDR3 is TGTGCCAGCAAACTTAGCGGGCCGAGCTCCTACAATGAGCAGTTCTTC. Variable domain in full (rest from reference TRBV28 and TRBJ2-1): DVKVTQSSRYLVKRTGEKVFLECVQDMDHENMFWYRQDPGLGLRLIYFSYDVKMKEKGDIPEGYSVSREKKERFSLILESASTNQTSMYLCASKLSGPSSYNEQFFGPGTRLTVL.

This clone was counted a few times. In DNA, the CDR3 is TGTGCCAGCAGCTCCGGGGGTTCACCCCTCCACTTT. It is translated as CASSSGGSPLHF. The rearrangement links TRBV7-9 to TRBJ1-6; D may be TRBD1 (5 bases). Germline-derived CDR1 and CDR2 are SEHNR and FQNEAQ (reference sequence). This CDR3 has 12 amino acids. V lost 4 bases and J lost 9, with 7 bases in between.